This TCR beta chain was captured by sequencing in a study of quantifying T cell responses using KT2 cells. Study-level information: RNA was reverse transcribed with TCR alpha and beta constant-region primers. The second PCR was a qPCR stopped at a predetermined fluorescence threshold. Study-level points and caveats: At about one KT2 cell per 100,000 PBMC, KT2 sequences were still detected.

The V gene lost 4 bases and the J gene lost 6 bases, with 24 bases spanning the gap. CDR3 length: 18 residues. Each cDNA got a UMI-containing oligo ligated at its 3' end. An equimolar mix of RC1.1 and RC1.2 primed the beta chain across TRBC1 and TRBC2. Using its own MiXCR run on the UMI-ligation and nested PCR reads, TCRdb lists one record per CDR3 protein. The repertoire holds 40,000 to 55,000 distinct CDR3 sequences, with about 9.9% as singletons. This clonotype was counted only a few times. Its antigen is as yet unknown. KT2, a clone with a known TCR, was spiked into unfractionated PBMC. The source material was PBMCs spiked with cells of the T cell clone KT2. This receptor was obtained from a human donor. The rearrangement uses TRBV12-3 or TRBV12-4 and TRBJ2-2, with D perhaps TRBD1 or TRBD2 (7 bases each). The chain's CDR3 is CASSSPPFLGGGSGELFF. The CDR3 coding sequence is TGTGCCAGCAGTTCCCCCCCCTTTTTGGGAGGGGGCTCCGGGGAGCTGTTTTTT.